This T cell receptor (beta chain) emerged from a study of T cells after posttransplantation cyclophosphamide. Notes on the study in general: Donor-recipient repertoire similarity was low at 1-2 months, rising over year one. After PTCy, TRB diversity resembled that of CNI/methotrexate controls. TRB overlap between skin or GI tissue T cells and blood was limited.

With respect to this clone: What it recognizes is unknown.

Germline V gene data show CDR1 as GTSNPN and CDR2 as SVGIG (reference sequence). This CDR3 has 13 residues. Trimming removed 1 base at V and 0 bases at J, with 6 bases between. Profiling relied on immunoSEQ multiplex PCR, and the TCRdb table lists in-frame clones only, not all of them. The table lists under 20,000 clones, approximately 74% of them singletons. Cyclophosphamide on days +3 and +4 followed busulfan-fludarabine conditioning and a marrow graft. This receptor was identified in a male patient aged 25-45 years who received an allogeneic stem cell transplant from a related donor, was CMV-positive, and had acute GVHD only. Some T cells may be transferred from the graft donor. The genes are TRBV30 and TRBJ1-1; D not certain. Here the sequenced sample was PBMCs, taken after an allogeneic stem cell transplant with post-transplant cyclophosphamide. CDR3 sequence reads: CAWSAVLNTEAFF. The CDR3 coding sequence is TGTGCCTGGAGTGCTGTTCTGAACACTGAAGCTTTCTTT.